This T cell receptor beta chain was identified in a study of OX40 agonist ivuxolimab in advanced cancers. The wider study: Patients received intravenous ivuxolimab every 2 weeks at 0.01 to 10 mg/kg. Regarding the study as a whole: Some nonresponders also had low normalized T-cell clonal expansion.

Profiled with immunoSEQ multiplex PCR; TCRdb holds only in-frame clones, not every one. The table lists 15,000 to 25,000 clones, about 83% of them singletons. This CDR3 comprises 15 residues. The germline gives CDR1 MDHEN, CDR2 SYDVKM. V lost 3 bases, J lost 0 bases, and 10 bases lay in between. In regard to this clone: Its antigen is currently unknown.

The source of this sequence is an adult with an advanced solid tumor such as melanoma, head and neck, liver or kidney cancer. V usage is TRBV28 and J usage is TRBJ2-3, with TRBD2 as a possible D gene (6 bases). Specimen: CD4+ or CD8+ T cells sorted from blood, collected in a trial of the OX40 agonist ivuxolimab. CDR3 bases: TGTGCCAGCAGTTTGCTAAGCGGGAGCACAGATACGCAGTATTTT. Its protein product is CASSLLSGSTDTQYF.